The TCR beta chain described here comes from a study of CD4+ T cells in melanoma (dated by TCRdb to between 2020 and 2023). A note on the overall study: Neoantigen-specific CD4+ T cells in human melanoma were investigated in the study. The full study reports these points: Neoantigen-specific CD4+ T cells in melanoma were reported to show diverse differentiation states. Neoantigen-specific CD4+ T cells were reported to be correlated with the function of CD8+ T cells, macrophages and B cells.

The donors were people with melanoma. Concerning this clone: Its antigen target is currently unknown. Qualities for individual bases were not recorded, and no much larger clone is one base off.

The library was built by means of the immunoSEQ multiplex PCR assay. This is the immuneACCESS table as TCRdb keeps it, with only in-frame sequences that have V and J called. A part of the clones is gone; compared with another copy, unresolved V genes explain less than half, and the rest is unexplained. Here the sample has 110,000 to 150,000 clones; about nine tenths occur a single time. The ten largest account for 1.5% of the sample. The CDR3 spans 16 residues, from the cysteine through the phenylalanine. Of all the DNA, just the CDR3 is kept, 48 bases in frame from base 1. Looking up the germline V gene yields CDR1 SQVTM and CDR2 ANQGSEA. V is pruned by 7 bases and J by 3 bases, leaving 10 bases of the junction without a gene match.

Here the chain combines TRBV29-1 and TRBJ1-4; the junction holds 11 bases that match TRBD1. The source is a human donor with melanoma. The nucleotides read TGCAGCGCATCACGGACAGGGGGCCAATCTAATGAAAAACTGTTTTTT. Its amino acids are CSASRTGGQSNEKLFF.